The rows below give T cell receptor beta chains drawn from one sample of a study of Graves' ophthalmopathy and Graves' hyperthyroidism. Each CDR3 protein is one row after TCRdb ran MiXCR on the multiplex PCR reads. The data show roughly 400,000 distinct CDR3 sequences, around 16% seen once. The sample comprised peripheral blood. The receptors were sampled from a young woman with Graves' ophthalmopathy. Both conserved end residues are part of each CDR3. D genes are given only for firm matches. Clone size, where shown, is once, few, many, or a class for clones that have expanded.

size | D | J | V | CDR3 | DNA
many | TRBD1 | TRBJ1-2 | TRBV12-3/TRBV12-4 | CASSLGARGTGYGYTF | TGTGCCAGCAGTTTAGGGGCTAGAGGGACAGGGTATGGCTACACCTTC
many | . | TRBJ1-2 | TRBV28 | CASSTTRVTHGYTF | TGTGCCAGCAGTACTACCAGGGTTACCCATGGCTACACCTTC
many | . | TRBJ2-6 | TRBV28 | CASSLAGPSGANVLTF | TGTGCCAGCAGCCTGGCAGGTCCCTCTGGGGCCAACGTCCTGACTTTC
many | TRBD1 | TRBJ1-5 | TRBV28 | CASSLSGGAYQPQHF | TGTGCCAGCAGTTTATCAGGGGGAGCTTATCAGCCCCAGCATTTT
many | . | TRBJ2-4 | TRBV6-1 | CASRSGRVAKNIQYF | TGTGCCAGCAGATCAGGGAGAGTGGCCAAAAACATTCAGTACTTC
many | TRBD1 | TRBJ1-2 | TRBV13 | CASSLRRGQSHGYTF | TGTGCCAGCAGCTTACGCAGGGGGCAATCCCATGGCTACACCTTC
many | TRBD1 | TRBJ2-5 | TRBV5-1 | CASSSGQGMETQYF | TGCGCCAGCAGCTCGGGACAGGGGATGGAGACCCAGTACTTC
many | . | TRBJ1-5 | TRBV6-2/TRBV6-3 | CASSYPPGQPQHF | TGTGCCAGCAGTTACCCGCCGGGTCAGCCCCAGCATTTT
many | . | TRBJ1-1 | TRBV6-1 | CASRIQLNTEAFF | TGTGCCAGCAGAATCCAGCTGAACACTGAAGCTTTCTTT
. | TRBD1 | TRBJ2-2 | TRBV11-2 | CASSLDRHTGELFF | TGTGCCAGCAGCTTGGACAGGCACACCGGGGAGCTGTTTTTT
many | . | TRBJ1-5 | TRBV7-2 | CASSSKTSNQPQHF | TGTGCCAGCAGCTCGAAAACTAGCAATCAGCCCCAGCATTTT
many | . | TRBJ1-1 | TRBV27 | CASSSTLNTEAFF | TGTGCCAGCAGTTCGACCTTGAACACTGAAGCTTTCTTT
many | . | TRBJ1-3 | TRBV12-3/TRBV12-4 | CASSLEYEGYGNTIYF | TGTGCCAGCAGTTTAGAGTACGAGGGTTACGGAAACACCATATATTTT
. | . | TRBJ2-7 | TRBV4-2 | CASSQDLGINYEQYF | TGTGCCAGCAGCCAAGACCTTGGGATTAACTACGAGCAGTACTTC
many | TRBD1 | TRBJ2-7 | TRBV5-6 | CASSEGQGQWNEQYF | TGTGCCAGCAGCGAAGGACAGGGTCAGTGGAACGAGCAGTACTTC
many | . | TRBJ1-1 | TRBV12-3/TRBV12-4 | CASSLNAEAFF | TGTGCCAGCAGTTTAAATGCTGAAGCTTTCTTT
. | . | TRBJ1-1 | TRBV7-9 | CASSSHRVLNTEAFF | TGTGCCAGCAGCTCCCACAGGGTCCTGAACACTGAAGCTTTCTTT
many | . | TRBJ2-7 | TRBV12-3/TRBV12-4 | CASSPPGLGLEQYF | TGTGCCAGCAGTCCCCCGGGACTGGGGCTCGAGCAGTACTTC
. | TRBD1 | TRBJ2-7 | TRBV7-2 | CASSKRQGTYEQYF | TGTGCCAGCAGCAAGAGACAGGGGACCTACGAGCAGTACTTC
many | . | TRBJ1-1 | TRBV12-3/TRBV12-4 | CASSSYSKAFF | TGTGCCAGCAGTTCGTATAGTAAGGCTTTCTTT
many | . | TRBJ1-1 | TRBV29-1 | CSVTVLNTEAFF | TGCAGCGTTACCGTTCTGAACACTGAAGCTTTCTTT
. | TRBD2 | TRBJ2-7 | TRBV6-5 | CASSLAVAGEGEQYF | TGTGCCAGCAGTTTGGCGGTAGCGGGAGAAGGCGAGCAGTACTTC
many | . | TRBJ1-1 | TRBV5-1 | CASSSGNMNTEAFF | TGCGCCAGCAGCAGCGGAAACATGAACACTGAAGCTTTCTTT
. | TRBD2 | TRBJ2-5 | TRBV12-5 | CASGLAGGRETQYF | TGTGCTAGTGGTTTGGCGGGAGGGCGAGAGACCCAGTACTTC
many | . | TRBJ1-1 | TRBV27 | CASSPWTSTEAFF | TGTGCCAGCAGTCCGTGGACAAGTACTGAAGCTTTCTTT
. | . | TRBJ2-7 | TRBV11-2 | CASSLRMTASSEQYF | TGTGCCAGCAGCTTACGGATGACAGCTTCGAGCGAGCAGTACTTC
many | TRBD2 | TRBJ2-7 | TRBV11-2 | CASSLESAGGPLGPSYEQYF | TGTGCCAGCAGCTTAGAGAGTGCGGGGGGCCCATTAGGTCCCTCCTACGAGCAGTACTTC
many | . | TRBJ1-6 | TRBV12-3/TRBV12-4 | CASTLGQGNSPLHF | TGTGCCAGCACCTTGGGCCAGGGGAATTCACCCCTCCACTTT
. | . | TRBJ2-5 | TRBV11-3 | CASSAPTRGSQETQYF | TGTGCCAGCAGCGCCCCGACCAGGGGATCCCAAGAGACCCAGTACTTC
many | . | TRBJ2-5 | TRBV30 | CAWNLGFQETQYF | TGTGCCTGGAATTTGGGTTTCCAAGAGACCCAGTACTTC
few | . | TRBJ2-7 | TRBV6-1 | CASRSTGRSYEQYF | TGTGCCAGTAGATCTACAGGGAGATCCTACGAGCAGTACTTC
. | . | TRBJ1-2 | TRBV30 | CASWSKDSLDYGYTF | TGTGCCAGCTGGTCTAAGGACAGTCTTGACTATGGCTACACCTTC
. | TRBD2 | TRBJ2-7 | TRBV12-3/TRBV12-4 | CASRIAGFYEQYF | TGTGCCAGCAGGATAGCGGGATTCTACGAGCAGTACTTC
many | TRBD2 | TRBJ2-7 | TRBV11-2 | CASSLGTSYAYEQYF | TGTGCCAGCAGCCTCGGGACTAGCTATGCCTACGAGCAGTACTTC
many | TRBD2 | TRBJ2-7 | TRBV6-1 | CASSGLAGFNSYEQYF | TGTGCCAGCAGCGGACTAGCGGGGTTCAATTCCTACGAGCAGTACTTC
few | . | TRBJ2-7 | TRBV18 | CASSPQPSYEQYF | TGTGCCAGCTCACCACAGCCCTCCTACGAGCAGTACTTC
. | TRBD1 | TRBJ2-7 | TRBV30 | CASGQGIYEQYF | TGTGCCTCGGGACAGGGAATTTACGAGCAGTACTTC
many | . | TRBJ2-7 | TRBV5-1 | CASSLGGHTMLGDEQYF | TGCGCCAGCAGCTTGGGGGGCCACACGATGCTCGGGGACGAGCAGTACTTC
many | . | TRBJ1-2 | TRBV19 | CASSLPRGTGQFYGYTF | TGTGCCAGTAGTCTACCTCGGGGCACTGGGCAGTTCTATGGCTACACCTTC
. | . | TRBJ2-7 | TRBV5-1 | CASSLRRNSYEQYF | TGCGCCAGCAGCTTGAGGCGGAACTCCTACGAGCAGTACTTC
many | . | TRBJ1-1 | TRBV30 | CAWSVPGRVLNTEAFF | TGTGCCTGGAGTGTACCGGGGAGGGTCCTGAACACTGAAGCTTTCTTT
. | . | TRBJ2-5 | TRBV6-1 | CASNDQPGTIETQYF | TGTGCCAGCAACGACCAACCTGGGACGATAGAGACCCAGTACTTC
once | . | TRBJ2-5 | TRBV28 | CASSLYREQTQYF | TGTGCCAGCAGTTTATACAGGGAGCAGACCCAGTACTTC
many | . | TRBJ2-5 | TRBV27 | CASSFRQQETQYF | TGTGCCAGCAGTTTCCGGCAGCAAGAGACCCAGTACTTC
many | . | TRBJ1-2 | TRBV16 | CASSQSGQLSYGYTF | TGTGCCAGCAGCCAATCGGGGCAGCTGAGCTATGGCTACACCTTC
many | TRBD1 | TRBJ2-7 | TRBV7-2 | CASSFKGATYEQYF | TGTGCCAGCAGCTTTAAGGGGGCCACCTACGAGCAGTACTTC
. | TRBD2 | TRBJ2-7 | TRBV6-1 | CASRPGTSAYEQYF | TGTGCCAGCAGACCCGGGACTAGCGCCTACGAGCAGTACTTC
many | . | TRBJ1-1 | TRBV3-1 | CASSQEPASLTGAFF | TGTGCCAGCAGCCAAGAGCCCGCGTCTCTCACTGGGGCTTTCTTT
many | . | TRBJ1-6 | TRBV7-2 | CASSLAAGASDSPLHF | TGTGCCAGCAGCTTAGCGGCCGGGGCCAGTGATTCACCCCTCCACTTT
many | . | TRBJ2-7 | TRBV20-1 | CSAIGGHWRDEQYF | TGCAGTGCTATCGGGGGGCATTGGAGGGACGAGCAGTACTTC
many | TRBD1 | TRBJ1-6 | TRBV12-3/TRBV12-4 | CASSSQQGAHSPLHF | TGTGCCAGCAGTTCACAACAGGGGGCACATTCACCCCTCCACTTT
many | . | TRBJ1-5 | TRBV6-2/TRBV6-3 | CASTRDGIYQPQHF | TGTGCCAGCACCCGGGACGGAATTTATCAGCCCCAGCATTTT
many | TRBD1 | TRBJ2-7 | TRBV10-3 | CAISEVNRGMDYEQYF | TGTGCCATCAGTGAGGTAAACAGGGGGATGGACTACGAGCAGTACTTC